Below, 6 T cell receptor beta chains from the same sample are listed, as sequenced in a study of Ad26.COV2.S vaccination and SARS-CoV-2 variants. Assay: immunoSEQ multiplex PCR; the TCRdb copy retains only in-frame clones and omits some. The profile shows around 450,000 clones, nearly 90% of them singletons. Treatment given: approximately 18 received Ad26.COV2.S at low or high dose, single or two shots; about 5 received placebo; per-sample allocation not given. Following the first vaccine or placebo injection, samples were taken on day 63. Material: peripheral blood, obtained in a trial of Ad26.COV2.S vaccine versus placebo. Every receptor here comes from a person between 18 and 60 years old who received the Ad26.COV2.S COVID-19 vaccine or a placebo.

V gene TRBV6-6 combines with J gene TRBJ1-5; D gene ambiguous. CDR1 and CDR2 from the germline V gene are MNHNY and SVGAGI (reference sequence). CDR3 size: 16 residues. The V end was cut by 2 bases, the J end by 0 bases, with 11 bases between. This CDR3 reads CASSYGSRNSNQPQHF. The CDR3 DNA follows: TGTGCCAGCAGTTACGGTTCCAGAAATAGCAATCAGCCCCAGCATTTT.

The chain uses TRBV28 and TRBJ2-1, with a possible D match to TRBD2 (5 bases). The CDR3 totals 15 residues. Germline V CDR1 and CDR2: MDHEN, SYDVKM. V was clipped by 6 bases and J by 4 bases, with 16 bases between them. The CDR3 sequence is CASSVVGVGYNEQFF. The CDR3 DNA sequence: TGTGCCAGCAGCGTAGTGGGAGTGGGGTACAATGAGCAGTTCTTC.

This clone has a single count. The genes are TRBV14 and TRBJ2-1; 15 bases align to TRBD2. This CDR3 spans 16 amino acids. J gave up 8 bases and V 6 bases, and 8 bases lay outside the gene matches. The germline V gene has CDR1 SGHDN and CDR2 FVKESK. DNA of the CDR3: TGTGCCAGCAGTCCTAGGACTAGCGGGAGGGCCCATGAGCAGTTCTTC. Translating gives CASSPRTSGRAHEQFF.

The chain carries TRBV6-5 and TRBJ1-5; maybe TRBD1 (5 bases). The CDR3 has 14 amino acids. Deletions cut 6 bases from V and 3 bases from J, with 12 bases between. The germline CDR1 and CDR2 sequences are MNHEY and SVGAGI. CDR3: CASRPQTDNQPQHF. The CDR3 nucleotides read TGTGCCAGCAGGCCCCAGACAGACAATCAGCCCCAGCATTTT.

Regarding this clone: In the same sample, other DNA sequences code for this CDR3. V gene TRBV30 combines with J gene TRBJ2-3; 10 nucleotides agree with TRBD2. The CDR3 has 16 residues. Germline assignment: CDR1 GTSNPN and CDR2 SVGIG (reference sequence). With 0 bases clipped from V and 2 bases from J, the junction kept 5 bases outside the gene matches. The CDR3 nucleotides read TGTGCCTGGAGTGTGGGTCTAGCGGGAGTCACAGATACGCAGTATTTT. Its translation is CAWSVGLAGVTDTQYF.

The CDR3, as DNA: TGTGCCAGTAGTAAGGGGACTAGCGGGCACACAGATACGCAGTATTTT. As protein: CASSKGTSGHTDTQYF. The V and J genes are TRBV19 and TRBJ2-3, with TRBD2 matching 12 bases. Germline values: CDR1 LNHDA, CDR2 SQIVND (reference sequence). The CDR3 is 16 amino acids. The V and J ends lost 4 bases and 2 bases, in that order; junction bases with no gene match: 4.